These 27 T cell receptor beta chains were all obtained from the same sample, sequenced in a study of spatial heterogeneity in lung cancer. MiXCR was run by TCRdb on the 5' RACE reads, yielding one entry per CDR3 protein. The sample carries around 23,000 distinct CDR3 sequences, approximately 3% recorded once. Described time point: sample taken at primary tumor resection. This sample comprised PBMCs, obtained at surgery. The receptors originated from a female donor with early-stage non-small cell lung cancer.

In its sample, this clonotype was seen many times. J is TRBJ2-1 and V is TRBV10-3, with 11 bases fitting TRBD2. V gave up 10 bases and J gave up 2 bases; unmatched junction bases: 10. The CDR3 length is 16 residues. Germline CDR1 is ENHRY and CDR2 is SYGVKD. The CDR3 region is CATRVALAGAYNEQFF. In nucleotides, the CDR3 is TGTGCCACTCGAGTCGCACTAGCGGGAGCCTACAATGAGCAGTTCTTC.

This clonotype occurred many times. The genes are TRBV9 and TRBJ1-2, with 8 positions matching TRBD1. Germline V gene sequence: CDR1 SGDLS, CDR2 YYNGEE. This CDR3 has 14 amino acids. The V segment lost 0 bases and the J segment 2 bases; nucleotides outside the gene matches: 0. Written as DNA, the CDR3 is TGTGCCAGCAGCGTAGGACAGGGGAACTATGGCTACACCTTC. Amino acids: CASSVGQGNYGYTF.

The rearrangement uses TRBV27 and TRBJ2-7; D gene uncertain. The V end was cut by 4 bases, the J end by 3 bases, with 7 bases between. The germline CDR1 and CDR2 sequences are MNHEY and SMNVEV (reference sequence). The CDR3 is 12 residues long. CDR3 coding DNA: TGTGCCAGCAGTTCGGAAGACTACGAGCAGTACTTC. Translated: CASSSEDYEQYF.

Many counts were recorded for this clonotype. The chain combines TRBV10-3 with TRBJ2-7; 8 nucleotides match TRBD1. Germline CDR1 and CDR2: ENHRY and SYGVKD. The V and J ends lost 2 bases and 0 bases, in that order; junction bases with no gene match: 6. This CDR3 has 16 amino acids. The CDR3 sequence: CAISERSGGVSYEQYF. The CDR3 DNA reads as TGTGCCATCAGTGAGAGGTCAGGGGGCGTCTCCTACGAGCAGTACTTC.

This clonotype came up many times. The CDR3 region is CASRERSGGNQPQHF. In nucleotides, the CDR3 is TGTGCCAGCAGGGAACGGTCTGGTGGGAATCAGCCCCAGCATTTT. This chain connects TRBV28 to TRBJ1-5; D is unclear. V shed 6 bases and J shed 4 bases, with 16 bases lying between them. This CDR3 has 15 amino acids. The V gene's germline CDR1 is MDHEN and CDR2 SYDVKM.

The table lists this clonotype with many counts. The rearrangement joins TRBV28 to TRBJ1-2; TRBD1 matches at 10 bases. Germline V CDR1 and CDR2: MDHEN, SYDVKM. The CDR3 spans 15 residues. V shed 3 bases, J shed 5 bases, and the junction held 6 bases outside the gene matches. CDR3 amino acids: CASSFPGTGAYGYTF. The CDR3 region has the DNA TGTGCCAGCAGTTTCCCCGGGACAGGGGCGTATGGCTACACCTTC.

This clonotype was detected many times. CDR3 protein: CASSLAQGDEQFF. The CDR3 nucleotides read TGTGCCAGCAGCTTGGCGCAGGGCGATGAGCAGTTCTTC. V is TRBV7-9 and J is TRBJ2-1; D is possibly TRBD1 (5 bases). V was cut by 3 bases and J by 8 bases, with 11 bases left in between. This CDR3 has 13 amino acids. The V gene's germline CDR1 is SEHNR and CDR2 FQNEAQ (reference sequence).

This clonotype was detected ten times or more. The chain recombines TRBV20-1 with TRBJ2-3; 11 bases are shared with TRBD2. With V trimmed by 3 bases and J by 5 bases, 10 bases remained unmatched. The CDR3 runs 16 residues. Germline V CDR1 and CDR2: DFQATT, SNEGSKA (reference sequence). CDR3 sequence: CSARAASGRSVDTQYF. The DNA for the CDR3 is TGCAGTGCTAGGGCGGCTAGCGGGAGGTCGGTAGATACGCAGTATTTT.

This clonotype was counted ten times or more. The chain joins TRBV6-5 to TRBJ2-2; 7 bases line up with TRBD1. The CDR3 consists of 16 residues. Germline V lookup: CDR1 MNHEY, CDR2 SVGAGI. CDR3 residues: CATQRGLVTNTGELFF. DNA for the CDR3: TGTGCGACTCAGAGGGGGCTAGTGACGAACACCGGGGAGCTGTTTTTT.

This clonotype is medium-sized. J is TRBJ2-7 and V is TRBV10-3; 8 bases agree with TRBD1. Germline CDR1 ENHRY, CDR2 SYGVKD. The CDR3 runs to 17 residues. V shed 0 bases and J 1 base; nucleotides not matched to a gene: 8. The CDR3 protein is CAISESRTGSLSYEQYF. CDR3 DNA sequence: TGTGCCATCAGTGAGTCACGGACAGGGAGTCTATCCTACGAGCAGTACTTC.

This clonotype has a count of ten or more. The chain employs TRBV7-2 and TRBJ2-1; TRBD2 matches 14 bases. V was clipped by 4 bases and J by 4 bases; unmatched bases: 3. The CDR3 contains 16 residues. Germline V CDR1 and CDR2: SGHTA, FQGNSA. The CDR3 region has the DNA TGTGCCAGCAGCTCAGGGACTAGCGGGAGTTACAATGAGCAGTTCTTC. The encoded protein is CASSSGTSGSYNEQFF.

This clonotype was detected many times. The chain recombines TRBV20-1 with TRBJ2-5, with 7 bases matching TRBD2. This CDR3 comprises 14 residues. Trimming cost V 6 bases and J 0 bases; bases outside gene matches: 7. CDR1 is DFQATT, CDR2 SNEGSKA, per germline (reference sequence). CDR3 DNA: TGCAGTGCAGCTAGCGGATGGTACCAAGAGACCCAGTACTTC. It is translated as CSAASGWYQETQYF.

In its sample, this clonotype was seen many times. V is TRBV10-3 and J is TRBJ2-3; D unclear. The CDR3 consists of 12 residues. With 3 bases removed from V and 6 bases from J, the gap between germline ends came to 7 bases. The germline CDR1 and CDR2 sequences are ENHRY and SYGVKD. CDR3 residues: CAISDGPDTQYF. The DNA for the CDR3 is TGTGCCATCAGTGACGGCCCGGATACGCAGTATTTT.

In DNA, the CDR3 is TGTGCCTGGAGTGTTGCTTTCTACTACGAGCAGTACTTC. Translation gives CAWSVAFYYEQYF. The V gene is TRBV30, the J gene TRBJ2-7; D uncertain. CDR1 and CDR2 (germline): GTSNPN, SVGIG (reference sequence). V lost 0 bases and J lost 3, with 9 bases in between. CDR3 length: 13 amino acids. The full variable domain, in which reference TRBV30 and TRBJ2-7 provide the parts outside the CDR3, is SQTIHQWPATLVQPVGSPLSLECTVEGTSNPNLYWYRQAAGRGLQLLFYSVGIGQISSEVPQNLSASRPQDRQFILSSKKLLLSDSGFYLCAWSVAFYYEQYFGPGTRLTVT.

This clonotype is judged medium-sized. The rearrangement uses TRBV7-2 and TRBJ2-4; TRBD2 matches 7 bases. The junction had 6 bases not matched to a gene; V was cut back by 5 bases and J by 5 bases. Germline V gene sequence: CDR1 SGHTA, CDR2 FQGNSA. The CDR3 sequence is 14 residues long. The CDR3 region has the DNA TGTGCCAGCAGCGTTGGGGGGGTGCAAAACATTCAGTACTTC. Translated, it gives CASSVGGVQNIQYF.

Many counts were recorded for this clonotype. The chain is built from TRBV19 and TRBJ2-5; 7 bases agree with TRBD2. In germline, CDR1 is LNHDA, CDR2 SQIVND (reference sequence). V was pared by 5 bases and J by 6 bases, with 3 bases of the junction left unmatched. The CDR3 is 12 residues long. CDR3 residues: CASSPGGKTQYF. CDR3 bases: TGTGCCAGTAGTCCCGGGGGGAAGACCCAGTACTTC. Full variable domain (outside the CDR3, taken from reference TRBV19 and TRBJ2-5): DGGITQSPKYLFRKEGQNVTLSCEQNLNHDAMYWYRQDPGQGLRLIYYSQIVNDFQKGDIAEGYSVSREKKESFPLTVTSAQKNPTAFYLCASSPGGKTQYFGPGTRLLVL.

This clonotype was recorded at least ten times. The chain recombines TRBV9 with TRBJ2-5, with TRBD2 matching 10 bases. V lost 2 bases and J lost 3; bases outside the gene matches: 4. This CDR3 is 15 amino acids long. Germline V gives CDR1 SGDLS, CDR2 YYNGEE. The CDR3 region is CASSVRAGGKETQYF. The CDR3 nucleotides read TGTGCCAGCAGCGTTCGAGCGGGAGGGAAAGAGACCCAGTACTTC. The whole variable domain, remainder taken from reference TRBV9 and TRBJ2-5, is DSGVTQTPKHLITATGQRVTLRCSPRSGDLSVYWYQQSLDQGLQFLIQYYNGEERAKGNILERFSAQQFPDLHSELNLSSLELGDSALYFCASSVRAGGKETQYFGPGTRLLVL.

This clonotype was counted at least ten times. The chain recombines TRBV27 with TRBJ2-5; 8 positions match TRBD1. This CDR3 contains 13 residues. From germline, CDR1 is MNHEY and CDR2 SMNVEV (reference sequence). V was pared by 6 bases and J by 4 bases, with 4 bases of the junction left unmatched. The chain's CDR3 is CASSIQGGETQYF. The CDR3 DNA sequence: TGTGCCAGCAGCATACAGGGGGGAGAGACCCAGTACTTC.

At least ten counts were recorded for this clonotype. The CDR3 bases are TGCGCCAGCAGCCCCCCGTCGGGAGCGTCCTACAATGAGCAGTTCTTC. It is translated as CASSPPSGASYNEQFF. The V gene is TRBV4-1, the J gene TRBJ2-1, with D possibly matching TRBD2 (6 bases). The CDR3 covers 16 residues. Trimming stripped 4 bases from V and 1 base from J, with 14 bases between. Germline V gene lookup returns CDR1 MGHRA and CDR2 YSYEKL.

This clonotype was observed at least ten times. The chain uses TRBV5-1 and TRBJ2-7; D call uncertain. Gene TRBJ2-4 matches the end of the DNA better, so the J call may be wrong. The CDR3 spans 13 residues. Germline V gives CDR1 SGHRS, CDR2 YFSETQ. The CDR3: CASAPFVDGIQYF. CDR3 nucleotides: TGCGCCAGCGCCCCTTTTGTGGACGGCATTCAGTACTTC.

At least ten counts were recorded for this clonotype. CDR3 sequence reads: CASSLFGTGMDEQFF. CDR3 nucleotide sequence: TGTGCCAGCAGCCTATTCGGGACAGGGATGGATGAGCAGTTCTTC. The chain employs TRBV6-5 and TRBJ2-1, with 9 nucleotides matching TRBD1. CDR3 size: 15 residues. The J segment lost 8 bases and the V segment lost 6 bases, leaving 11 bases of the junction unmatched. Per the germline V gene, CDR1 is MNHEY and CDR2 is SVGAGI.

This clonotype appeared many times. The chain links TRBV5-1 to TRBJ1-2, with 9 bases lining up with TRBD1. Germline assignment: CDR1 SGHRS and CDR2 YFSETQ. The trim removed 2 bases at V and 7 bases at J, leaving 3 bases unmatched. This CDR3 is 13 amino acids long. The CDR3 loop is CASSFGTGSGYTF. Here the CDR3 DNA reads TGCGCCAGCAGCTTCGGGACAGGGAGTGGCTACACCTTC.

This clonotype appeared many times. The V call is TRBV6-1, the J call TRBJ1-2; 8 bases fit TRBD1. J gave up 3 bases and V 2 bases, and 8 bases lay outside the gene matches. CDR3 length: 16 amino acids. Germline lookup yields CDR1 MNHNS and CDR2 SASEGT. The CDR3 DNA sequence: TGTGCCAGCAGTGAATGGATGCAGGGGGCTGACTATGGCTACACCTTC. Protein: CASSEWMQGADYGYTF.

The sample holds a few counts of this clonotype. The gene calls are TRBV7-2 and TRBJ2-1; TRBD2 aligns across 9 bases. CDR1 is SGHTA and CDR2 is FQGNSA in the germline V gene. The CDR3 totals 15 residues. Germline trimming cut 7 bases from V and 9 bases from J; bases unmatched to any gene: 13. CDR3 sequence reads: CASTLVASGISEQFF. CDR3 DNA: TGTGCCAGCACCCTGGTGGCTAGCGGGATATCTGAGCAGTTCTTC.

This clonotype was recorded many times. The chain joins TRBV5-4 to TRBJ2-5; D may be TRBD1 (6 bases). Per germline, CDR1 SGHNT and CDR2 YYREEE (reference sequence). With 3 bases removed from V and 5 bases from J, the gap between germline ends came to 14 bases. The CDR3 is 14 amino acids. The CDR3 here is CASSSKQGAETQYF. Here the CDR3 DNA reads TGTGCCAGCAGCTCTAAACAGGGAGCGGAGACCCAGTACTTC.

This clonotype was counted many times. The genes are TRBV28 and TRBJ2-5; TRBD2 agrees at 8 bases. V gave up 6 bases and J gave up 0 bases; unmatched junction bases: 9. From germline, CDR1 is MDHEN and CDR2 SYDVKM. The CDR3 is 16 amino acids. Written as DNA, the CDR3 is TGTGCCAGCAGGAGGACACTAGCGGCATACCAAGAGACCCAGTACTTC. Encoded protein: CASRRTLAAYQETQYF.

This clonotype was seen at least ten times. This chain uses TRBV5-1 with TRBJ1-6; D gene uncertain. The CDR3 has 16 residues. The germline V and J ends were trimmed by 5 bases and 2 bases, with 14 bases remaining between them. Per the germline V gene, CDR1 is SGHRS and CDR2 is YFSETQ. The CDR3 loop reads CASRGEGRTYNSPLHF. CDR3 sequence (DNA): TGCGCCAGCAGGGGAGAAGGGAGGACCTATAATTCACCCCTCCACTTT.